This T cell receptor beta chain was sequenced in a study of a mutant IDH1 vaccine in newly diagnosed glioma. Using immunoSEQ multiplex PCR, the repertoire was profiled, and TCRdb retains in-frame clones only, with some absent. The sample has around 99,000 clones; over 75% are singletons. Germline CDR1 reads SGHVS; CDR2 reads FQNEAQ. Between the trimmed V and J ends, which lost 5 bases and 0 bases, there was a span of 17 bases. The CDR3 runs to 16 residues. Time point given: baseline, week 1 (first vaccination visit). Regarding treatment: pre-vaccination baseline after standard-of-care therapy. The clonotype comes from a middle-aged man with glioma. Material: PBMCs, obtained from a glioma patient treated with radiotherapy, temozolomide or both. The V gene is TRBV7-8, the J gene TRBJ2-7; TRBD2 might be the D (7 bases). CDR3 nucleotide sequence: TGTGCCAGCAGCCCCTGGGGGGCGGGAGACTCCTACGAGCAGTACTTC. Amino acid sequence: CASSPWGAGDSYEQYF.